The present entry profiles one TCR beta chain with its context. The record originates from a study of T cell changes during pregnancy in multiple sclerosis. This CDR3 is 12 amino acids long. With 8 bases removed from V and 3 bases from J, the gap between germline ends came to 10 bases. From germline, CDR1 is MNHNY and CDR2 SVGAGI (reference sequence). Data came from immunoSEQ multiplex PCR; TCRdb stores just in-frame clones and leaves some out. Of around 56,000 clones detected, around nine tenths appear once; the ten largest clones hold 2.2%. The clonotype was recovered from a female donor in good health, enrolled as a control in a pregnancy study. This sequence joins TRBV6-6 and TRBJ1-1, with D possibly matching TRBD1 (6 bases). The source was peripheral blood, collected in the first trimester of pregnancy. Here the CDR3 reads CASRRGYTEAFF. DNA for the CDR3: TGTGCCAGCCGCAGGGGTTACACTGAAGCTTTCTTT.